The entry below describes one T cell receptor beta chain. Antigen unknown. This sample is part of a study of radiotherapy plus CTLA-4 blockade in lung cancer. The assay was immunoSEQ multiplex PCR, and TCRdb's table has in-frame clones only and misses some. The sample has around 63,000 clones, 76% seen once. Findings of the study overall: Peripheral blood showed expansion of tumor-derived TCR clones after radiotherapy and ipilimumab. Reports state that early shifts in blood T cell clones, with interferon-beta, best predicted response.

The CDR3 totals 15 residues. Between the trimmed V and J ends, which lost 4 bases and 0 bases, there was a span of 12 bases. CDR1 and CDR2 from the germline V gene are MDHEN and SYDVKM. Sequencing was performed on peripheral blood, taken from a patient treated with radiotherapy plus ipilimumab. The clonotype comes from a human donor with non-small cell lung cancer whose response to radiotherapy plus ipilimumab could not be evaluated. Some clones in this sample may be carry-over from other donors' samples. The V and J genes are TRBV28 and TRBJ1-1; D call uncertain. CDR3 coding DNA: TGTGCCAGCAGTTATTGGGTGGGCTTGAACACTGAAGCTTTCTTT. Translated: CASSYWVGLNTEAFF.